This T cell receptor beta chain was retrieved from a study of beta chain features in type 1 diabetes. Points from the study as a whole: Researchers report that Type 1 diabetes patients had moderately but significantly shorter TCRB CDR3s across all four CD4+ subsets. The VDJ junctions of type 1 diabetes patients carried fewer insertions and more deletions. A greater similarity of naive, central memory and Treg TCRB repertoires was seen among patients than among healthy donors.

Reverse transcription of all isolated RNA meant that expressed TCRB transcripts were sequenced. Clones were read by immunoSEQ multiplex PCR, and TCRdb kept only the in-frame ones, dropping some. The sample records 150,000 to 200,000 clones, approximately 9.1% being singletons. Every participating donor gave one draw, a heparinised blood sample averaging about 100 mL. In all sorted populations, purity surpassed 95%. Remarks on this clone: The antigen is not known.

The germline gives CDR1 SGDLS, CDR2 YYNGEE. Between the trimmed V and J ends, which lost 0 bases and 4 bases, there was a span of 13 bases. The CDR3 is 15 residues long. The chain combines TRBV9 with TRBJ1-2, with D possibly matching TRBD1 (5 bases). The source is a woman younger than 45 with type 1 diabetes. Input material: central memory CD4+ T cells from blood. DNA for the CDR3: TGTGCCAGCAGCGTAGAGACAGATCCGTTCTATGGCTACACCTTC. This sequence encodes CASSVETDPFYGYTF.